This T cell receptor beta chain came from a study of identical twins. Study results and caveats: Carriage of fewer insertions was seen in abundant cord blood beta clonotypes, whereas memory repertoires showed none.

This clonotype was seen at least ten times. The antigen is unknown. One entry per CDR3 protein, called by TCRdb with MiXCR from the 5' RACE reads. The data contain around 290,000 distinct CDR3 sequences, roughly 10% of them singletons. These data are also associated with another study on yellow fever vaccine responses in identical twins.

The material sequenced was CD8+ T cells sorted from blood. This receptor was identified in a young woman in good health.

The CDR3 loop is CASSRLAGEHYNEQFF. The CDR3 bases are TGTGCCAGCAGTAGACTAGCGGGAGAACACTACAATGAGCAGTTCTTC. The V call is TRBV12-3 or TRBV12-4, the J call TRBJ2-1; 12 nucleotides agree with TRBD2. The CDR3 spans 16 residues. Trimming removed 5 bases from V and 3 bases from J; junction bases left unmatched: 5.